What follows are 17 T cell receptor beta chains derived from one specimen sequenced in a study of blood T cell repertoires in COVID-19. TCRdb's copy holds only in-frame clones and misses some; the assay was immunoSEQ multiplex PCR. The table shows around 130,000 clones, with roughly 84% occurring only once. Sequencing was carried out using PBMCs or T cells enriched from blood (not recorded which). Source of these receptors: a woman between 25 and 40 years old who had recovered from COVID-19.

This CDR3 is CASSHSHGYTF. The CDR3 region has the DNA TGTGCCAGCAGTCACAGCCATGGCTACACCTTC. V and J are TRBV28 and TRBJ1-2; D is undetermined. This CDR3 has 11 residues. Per the germline V gene, CDR1 is MDHEN and CDR2 is SYDVKM. The V end lost 5 bases, the J end lost 6 bases, and 7 bases lay between the germline ends.

The chain recombines TRBV28 with TRBJ1-2; tentative D call: TRBD1 (6 bases). Trimming cost V 6 bases and J 4 bases, with 12 bases left between them. This CDR3 has 13 amino acids. Germline-derived CDR1 and CDR2 are MDHEN and SYDVKM. In DNA form, the CDR3 reads TGTGCCAGCAGCCCGGACAGCCTCTATGGCTACACCTTC. It yields the protein CASSPDSLYGYTF.

The CDR3 loop is CASQGSGTPYNSPLHF. CDR3 bases: TGTGCCAGCCAAGGTAGTGGGACACCCTATAATTCACCCCTCCACTTT. V and J are TRBV28 and TRBJ1-6, with D maybe TRBD1 (6 bases). Between the trimmed V and J ends, which lost 8 bases and 2 bases, there was a span of 16 bases. This CDR3 has 16 amino acids. Germline V gives CDR1 MDHEN, CDR2 SYDVKM.

This chain uses TRBV11-1 with TRBJ1-4; D is perhaps TRBD1 (5 bases). This CDR3 has 14 residues. In germline, CDR1 is SGHAT, CDR2 FQDESV (reference sequence). The ends were cut back, 5 bases at V and 8 bases at J, with 15 bases in the middle. In DNA form, the CDR3 reads TGTGCCAGCAGCACCCGTGGGGGGGAAGAAAAACTGTTTTTT. Its protein is CASSTRGGEEKLFF.

The chain joins TRBV5-6 to TRBJ1-1; D may be TRBD1 (5 bases). Trimming cost V 1 base and J 6 bases, with 13 bases left between them. This CDR3 is built from 14 residues. Germline loops: CDR1 SGHDT, CDR2 YYEEEE. The CDR3 region has the DNA TGTGCCAGCAGCTTGAGGGGTCCCGCCGCTGAAGCTTTCTTT. Its translation: CASSLRGPAAEAFF.

This clone was observed once. The rearrangement joins TRBV7-9 to TRBJ1-2, with a tentative D call TRBD1 (5 bases). The CDR3 totals 13 residues. Germline CDR1 reads SEHNR; CDR2 reads FQNEAQ (reference sequence). The germline V and J ends were trimmed by 8 bases and 3 bases, with 13 bases remaining between them. The DNA of the CDR3 is TGTGCCAGCGCCCGCCCGACAGACTATGGCTACACCTTC. This gives the protein CASARPTDYGYTF.

This clone was observed a single time. V and J are TRBV5-4 and TRBJ2-5; possible D gene TRBD2, 6 bases. CDR1 and CDR2 (germline): SGHNT, YYREEE (reference sequence). V shed 3 bases and J shed 0 bases, with 12 bases lying between them. The length of the CDR3 is 15 residues. This CDR3 is CASSYGGTDQETQYF. The CDR3 DNA sequence: TGTGCCAGCAGCTATGGCGGGACCGACCAAGAGACCCAGTACTTC.

The chain employs TRBV18 and TRBJ1-6; 10 bases agree with TRBD1. Germline CDR1 reads KGHSH; CDR2 reads LQKENI. After removal of 4 bases from V and 7 bases from J, the junction contained 7 bases not matched to a gene. CDR3 size: 16 residues. CDR3 region: CASSLSGQGYNSPLHF. For the CDR3, the DNA is TGTGCCAGCTCACTATCGGGACAGGGGTACAATTCACCCCTCCACTTT.

The CDR3 coding sequence is TGTGCCAGCAGCTTGGCGGCAGGCAGGGATGGCTACACCTTC. Its protein product is CASSLAAGRDGYTF. This rearrangement joins TRBV5-4 to TRBJ1-2, with D perhaps TRBD1 (5 bases). Trimming left V 0 bases short and J 6 bases short, with 12 bases between. The CDR3 consists of 14 residues. The germline CDR1 and CDR2 sequences are SGHNT and YYREEE (reference sequence). Supplemented by reference TRBV5-4 and TRBJ1-2, the full variable domain reads ETGVTQSPTHLIKTRGQQVTLRCSSQSGHNTVSWYQQALGQGPQFIFQYYREEENGRGNFPPRFSGLQFPNYSSELNVNALELDDSALYLCASSLAAGRDGYTFGSGTRLTVV.

The table lists this clone with many counts. This chain joins TRBV7-9 and TRBJ2-7; no reliable D call. This CDR3 comprises 12 residues. The germline V gene encodes CDR1 SEHNR and CDR2 FQNEAQ (reference sequence). V lost 2 bases to trimming and J lost 6 bases, with 8 bases between them. CDR3 nucleotides: TGTGCCAGCAGCTTATCGCTAGGCGAGCAGTACTTC. The encoded protein is CASSLSLGEQYF.

CDR3 residues: CASSAQARNEQFF. The CDR3 nucleotides are TGTGCCAGCAGCGCCCAAGCGCGCAATGAGCAGTTCTTC. This chain uses TRBV7-3 with TRBJ2-1, with unresolved D. Trimming removed 5 bases from V and 6 bases from J, with 11 bases in between. CDR1 and CDR2 from the germline V gene are SGHTA and FQGTGA. This CDR3 region has 13 residues.

The V gene is TRBV7-2, the J gene TRBJ1-5; a weak D match, TRBD1 (5 bases). Germline V gives CDR1 SGHTA, CDR2 FQGNSA. V was cut by 5 bases and J by 7 bases, with 15 bases left in between. The CDR3 has 14 residues. The CDR3 DNA reads TGTGCCAGCAGCCAAGACAGTCGGGTGCAGCCCCAGCATTTT. Amino acid sequence: CASSQDSRVQPQHF.

J is TRBJ1-6 and V is TRBV30; 9 bases are a match to TRBD1. V lost 5 bases to trimming and J lost 4 bases; unmatched junction nucleotides: 0. This CDR3 spans 13 amino acids. Germline assignment: CDR1 GTSNPN and CDR2 SVGIG (reference sequence). The CDR3 DNA is TGTGCCTGGGACAGGGGGTATAATTCACCCCTCCACTTT. It yields the protein CAWDRGYNSPLHF.

The V gene is TRBV5-8, the J gene TRBJ2-1; 10 nucleotides line up with TRBD2. V lost 4 bases, J lost 7 bases, and 8 bases stayed unmatched. Per the germline V gene, CDR1 is SGHTS and CDR2 is YDEGEE. The CDR3 is 15 amino acids. The CDR3 DNA follows: TGTGCCAGCAGCAAACTAGCGGGAAAAGATAATGAGCAGTTCTTC. Its protein is CASSKLAGKDNEQFF.

V usage is TRBV5-1 and J usage is TRBJ2-7; 10 nucleotides align to TRBD2. V trimming: 0 bases; J trimming: 6 bases; junction bases outside the gene matches: 3. This CDR3 is 14 amino acids long. Looked up from germline, CDR1 is SGHRS and CDR2 is YFSETQ. CDR3 region: CASSLVPSGSEQYF. The DNA for the CDR3 is TGCGCCAGCAGCTTGGTGCCTAGCGGGAGCGAGCAGTACTTC.

The rearrangement links TRBV9 to TRBJ1-6; D is unresolved. CDR1 is SGDLS and CDR2 is YYNGEE in the germline V gene. The CDR3 consists of 16 residues. The germline V and J ends were trimmed by 0 bases and 10 bases, with 17 bases remaining between them. This CDR3 is CASSVATAREGSPLHF. CDR3 DNA sequence: TGTGCCAGCAGCGTAGCTACGGCGAGGGAAGGCTCACCCCTCCACTTT.

The rearrangement uses TRBV29-1 and TRBJ1-4; D perhaps matches TRBD1 (5 bases). This CDR3 spans 15 amino acids. The V gene's germline CDR1 is SQVTM and CDR2 ANQGSEA. Trimming removed 4 bases from V and 4 bases from J, with 16 bases in between. The CDR3 protein is CSVGGGRGVNEKLFF. The CDR3 nucleotides read TGCAGCGTTGGGGGGGGACGAGGCGTTAATGAAAAACTGTTTTTT.